These 27 T cell receptor beta chains share one sample of origin, sequenced in a study of T cell responses to AZD1222 COVID-19 vaccine. Libraries were prepared by immunoSEQ multiplex PCR; TCRdb keeps only in-frame clonotypes and omits some of them. The sample has around 110,000 clones, approximately 93% seen once. Material: peripheral blood, obtained on day 0 of AZD1222 vaccination. Every receptor here comes from an adult in good health.

The count of this clone is one. The genes are TRBV29-1 and TRBJ1-1; D ambiguous. The CDR3 consists of 12 residues. Germline lookup yields CDR1 SQVTM and CDR2 ANQGSEA. Between the trimmed V and J ends, which lost 6 bases and 5 bases, there was a span of 13 bases. CDR3 region: CSVLMIGTEAFF. The CDR3 coding sequence is TGCAGCGTGCTAATGATTGGGACTGAAGCTTTCTTT.

The rearrangement joins TRBV7-6 to TRBJ2-3; TRBD2 aligns across 7 bases. CDR1 is SGHVS and CDR2 is FNYEAQ in the germline V gene. V was pared by 1 base and J by 3 bases, with 7 bases of the junction left unmatched. The CDR3 spans 16 residues. DNA of the CDR3: TGTGCCAGCAGCTTAGGGGGCGGGAGAATAACAGATACGCAGTATTTT. This codes for CASSLGGGRITDTQYF.

The genes are TRBV7-9 and TRBJ1-2, with TRBD1 matching 10 bases. This CDR3 contains 13 residues. The ends lost 3 bases at V and 8 bases at J; junction bases unmatched: 3. Germline lookup yields CDR1 SEHNR and CDR2 FQNEAQ (reference sequence). This CDR3 reads CASSFGTGEGYTF. The CDR3 DNA follows: TGTGCCAGCAGCTTCGGGACAGGGGAGGGCTACACCTTC.

The V call is TRBV28, the J call TRBJ2-7, with D unresolved. Trimming took off 7 bases at V and 4 bases at J, with 14 bases between the two ends. The CDR3 is 13 amino acids. CDR1 MDHEN and CDR2 SYDVKM come from the germline V gene. The CDR3 region has the DNA TGTGCCAGCATGCGCTCCTGGGCTTACGAGCAGTACTTC. Residues: CASMRSWAYEQYF.

This clone was observed once. The chain uses TRBV28 and TRBJ1-2; no clear D gene. V lost 6 bases and J 4 bases, leaving 24 bases between the germline ends. This CDR3 region has 17 residues. The germline V gene has CDR1 MDHEN and CDR2 SYDVKM. DNA of the CDR3: TGTGCCAGCAGCTCTAGCGGGGTCAGGATTCGAGGCTATGGCTACACCTTC. Its protein product is CASSSSGVRIRGYGYTF.

The chain uses TRBV9 and TRBJ1-1, with TRBD1 matching over 7 bases. CDR3 size: 15 residues. The V segment lost 4 bases and the J segment 1 base; nucleotides outside the gene matches: 7. Germline CDR1 reads SGDLS; CDR2 reads YYNGEE. The CDR3 sequence: CASSLRQGGNTEAFF. For the CDR3, the DNA is TGTGCCAGCAGCTTGCGACAGGGAGGGAACACTGAAGCTTTCTTT.

V usage is TRBV6-5 and J usage is TRBJ1-1; D remains unclear. With 2 bases removed from V and 2 bases from J, the gap between germline ends came to 6 bases. The germline V gene has CDR1 MNHEY and CDR2 SVGAGI. The length of the CDR3 is 13 residues. The DNA for the CDR3 is TGTGCCAGCAGTTACCATGGTAACACTGAAGCTTTCTTT. Translating gives CASSYHGNTEAFF.

This sequence joins TRBV18 and TRBJ1-4; unclear D gene. The ends were cut back, 4 bases at V and 8 bases at J, with 20 bases in the middle. The length of the CDR3 is 16 residues. CDR1 is KGHSH, CDR2 LQKENI, per germline. This CDR3 reads CASSLAPWAGDEKLFF. In nucleotides, the CDR3 is TGTGCCAGCTCACTCGCTCCTTGGGCAGGAGACGAAAAACTGTTTTTT.

The chain uses TRBV4-1 and TRBJ1-1; D call uncertain. The germline V gene has CDR1 MGHRA and CDR2 YSYEKL. The CDR3 runs 15 residues. Trimming took off 0 bases at V and 3 bases at J, with 11 bases between the two ends. The CDR3 DNA follows: TGCGCCAGCAGCCAAGAAGACGGGCGGGACACTGAAGCTTTCTTT. It specifies CASSQEDGRDTEAFF.

The V call is TRBV5-1, the J call TRBJ1-4; 10 bases are a match to TRBD1. The V gene's germline CDR1 is SGHRS and CDR2 YFSETQ. The V and J ends lost 4 bases and 8 bases, in that order; junction bases with no gene match: 11. This CDR3 has 16 amino acids. The CDR3 DNA reads TGCGCCAGCAGCGTAGGGGACAGGGGAAGAGAAGAAAAACTGTTTTTT. Protein sequence: CASSVGDRGREEKLFF.

There are a few counts of this clone. The rearrangement joins TRBV7-2 to TRBJ1-3; the D is unclear. Trimming took off 1 base at V and 9 bases at J, with 10 bases between the two ends. Germline CDR1 SGHTA, CDR2 FQGNSA. The CDR3 loop spans 13 amino acids. CDR3 bases: TGTGCCAGCAGCTTAGGGAAGGAACGCACCATATATTTT. Translation gives CASSLGKERTIYF.

V usage is TRBV19 and J usage is TRBJ2-2; D may be TRBD2 (6 bases). Germline CDR1 and CDR2: LNHDA and SQIVND (reference sequence). The CDR3 has 14 amino acids. Trimming left V 0 bases short and J 8 bases short, with 10 bases between. The chain's CDR3 is CASSIDQEGGELFF. CDR3 DNA sequence: TGTGCCAGTAGTATAGATCAGGAGGGTGGGGAGCTGTTTTTT.

The chain carries TRBV30 and TRBJ1-2; D remains ambiguous. CDR3 length: 15 residues. Germline assignment: CDR1 GTSNPN and CDR2 SVGIG (reference sequence). Trimming removed 3 bases from V and 0 bases from J, with 14 bases in between. This CDR3 is CAWRVGQTPNYGYTF. The CDR3 DNA is TGTGCCTGGAGAGTCGGGCAGACCCCTAACTATGGCTACACCTTC.

This sequence joins TRBV27 and TRBJ2-2, with 8 bases matching TRBD2. The CDR3 has 13 residues. Germline V gene data show CDR1 as MNHEY and CDR2 as SMNVEV (reference sequence). After removal of 4 bases from V and 6 bases from J, the junction contained 1 base not matched to a gene. The CDR3 DNA follows: TGTGCCAGCAGTTACGGGGGGGCCGGGGAGCTGTTTTTT. As protein: CASSYGGAGELFF.

J is TRBJ1-1 and V is TRBV5-1, with D unclear. The V gene's germline CDR1 is SGHRS and CDR2 YFSETQ. There are 14 residues in the CDR3. Trimming stripped 4 bases from V and 3 bases from J, with 13 bases between. The CDR3 reads CASSIRVPDTEAFF. In DNA form, the CDR3 reads TGCGCCAGCAGCATCCGGGTCCCGGACACTGAAGCTTTCTTT.

The gene calls are TRBV6-5 and TRBJ1-4; 9 nucleotides align to TRBD1. This CDR3 is built from 15 residues. CDR1 MNHEY and CDR2 SVGAGI come from the germline V gene. The ends lost 6 bases at V and 0 bases at J; junction bases unmatched: 2. Written as DNA, the CDR3 is TGTGCCAGCAGAGGACAGGGGACAACTAATGAAAAACTGTTTTTT. Protein sequence: CASRGQGTTNEKLFF.

The V gene is TRBV12-3 or TRBV12-4, the J gene TRBJ2-3; D is unclear. The CDR3 totals 12 residues. V was trimmed by 6 bases and J by 6 bases, leaving 10 bases between them. The DNA of the CDR3 is TGTGCCAGCAGCACCGGGCCGGATACGCAGTATTTT. Translating gives CASSTGPDTQYF.

This clone was seen more than once but under ten times. The rearrangement joins TRBV7-9 to TRBJ2-5; D is uncertain. CDR3 size: 11 residues. V gave up 9 bases and J gave up 0 bases, with 5 bases separating them. CDR1 is SEHNR, CDR2 FQNEAQ, per germline (reference sequence). The CDR3 here is CASQYQETQYF. CDR3 in DNA: TGTGCCAGTCAGTACCAAGAGACCCAGTACTTC.

The chain is built from TRBV11-2 and TRBJ2-1; D unresolved. Germline CDR1 is SGHAT and CDR2 is FQNNGV. The CDR3 totals 15 residues. Trimming pared 1 base from V and 2 bases from J, leaving 9 bases between. The CDR3 region has the DNA TGTGCCAGCAGCTTAGGTGGCAGCGCCTACAATGAGCAGTTCTTC. This encodes CASSLGGSAYNEQFF.

This chain joins TRBV7-8 and TRBJ1-1, with TRBD1 matching over 7 bases. Per germline, CDR1 SGHVS and CDR2 FQNEAQ. V dropped 1 base and J dropped 3; count of bases not matched to a gene: 2. The CDR3 contains 14 residues. Here the CDR3 reads CASSLVTGDTEAFF. The CDR3 bases are TGTGCCAGCAGCTTAGTTACAGGGGACACTGAAGCTTTCTTT.

This rearrangement joins TRBV6-5 to TRBJ1-3, with D possibly being TRBD1 (5 bases). V gave up 6 bases and J gave up 2 bases, with 8 bases separating them. The CDR3 has 13 residues. Germline CDR1 and CDR2: MNHEY and SVGAGI. CDR3 sequence (DNA): TGTGCCAGCAGCGAGGGGCCTGGAAACACCATATATTTT. Translated: CASSEGPGNTIYF.

J is TRBJ2-2 and V is TRBV6-5, with TRBD1 matching over 8 bases. CDR1 and CDR2 from the germline V gene are MNHEY and SVGAGI. CDR3 length equals 13 residues. V dropped 6 bases and J dropped 7; count of bases not matched to a gene: 4. Written as DNA, the CDR3 is TGTGCCAGCAGGAGGACAGGGAACGGGGAGCTGTTTTTT. This gives the protein CASRRTGNGELFF.

V usage is TRBV15 and J usage is TRBJ1-5; possible D gene TRBD1, 5 bases. CDR3 length equals 13 residues. CDR1 and CDR2 from the germline V gene are LNHNV and YYDKDF (reference sequence). The germline V and J ends were trimmed by 3 bases and 7 bases, with 10 bases remaining between them. DNA of the CDR3: TGTGCCACCAGCAGGGGGGTGGGACAGCCCCAGCATTTT. This encodes CATSRGVGQPQHF.

The chain has TRBV6-4 and TRBJ1-6; D possibly corresponds to TRBD1 (6 bases). From germline, CDR1 is MRHNA and CDR2 SNTAGT. V lost 10 bases, J lost 7 bases, and 14 bases lay in between. The CDR3 is 13 residues long. The CDR3 sequence is CATSRGNNSPLHF. The DNA of the CDR3 is TGTGCCACCTCGAGGGGGAACAATTCACCCCTCCACTTT.

The V and J genes are TRBV2 and TRBJ1-1; D ambiguous. The germline V gene has CDR1 SNHLY and CDR2 FYNNEI. This CDR3 is 15 amino acids long. V lost 1 base and J 1 base, leaving 10 bases between the germline ends. The CDR3 sequence is CASSEGGMGNTEAFF. The CDR3 region has the DNA TGTGCCAGCAGTGAAGGGGGAATGGGGAACACTGAAGCTTTCTTT. Full variable domain (outside the CDR3, taken from reference TRBV2 and TRBJ1-1): EPEVTQTPSHQVTQMGQEVILRCVPISNHLYFYWYRQILGQKVEFLVSFYNNEISEKSEIFDDQFSVERPDGSNFTLKIRSTKLEDSAMYFCASSEGGMGNTEAFFGQGTRLTVV.

The chain uses TRBV30 and TRBJ2-3, with D uncertain. Germline CDR1 is GTSNPN and CDR2 is SVGIG (reference sequence). This CDR3 spans 13 amino acids. The DNA for the CDR3 is TGTGCAACTTTAGAGGCCGCGCCAGATACGCAGTATTTT. Translating it yields CATLEAAPDTQYF.

The chain uses TRBV19 and TRBJ2-3, with D unresolved. This CDR3 region has 14 residues. Trimming pared 4 bases from V and 3 bases from J, leaving 11 bases between. Germline CDR1 is LNHDA and CDR2 is SQIVND (reference sequence). Here the CDR3 reads CASSTRTATDTQYF. The CDR3 bases are TGTGCCAGTAGTACGCGGACGGCGACAGATACGCAGTATTTT.